The 9 T cell receptor beta chains below come from one sample, sequenced in a study of glioma-infiltrating T cells. The iRepertoire nested amplicon-rescue multiplex PCR amplified TCR alpha and beta CDR3s from RNA. TCRdb itself ran the multiplex PCR reads through MiXCR, one entry per CDR3 protein. The sample yields about 110,000 distinct CDR3 sequences, 20% to 30% seen once. The sequenced sample consisted of glioma tissue, nonneoplastic brain tissue, or PBMCs (not recorded which). The receptors derive from a human donor with low-grade glioma or glioblastoma, undergoing nonglioma brain surgery, or in good health (not recorded which).

This chain joins TRBV19 and TRBJ2-3, with a tentative D call TRBD2 (6 bases). Looked up from germline, CDR1 is LNHDA and CDR2 is SQIVND (reference sequence). The V gene lost 3 bases and the J gene lost 5 bases, with 12 bases spanning the gap. The CDR3 consists of 14 residues. The CDR3 loop is CASSIRGSQDTQYF. The CDR3 nucleotides read TGTGCCAGTAGTATTCGGGGGTCCCAAGATACGCAGTATTTT.

This clonotype was seen ten or more times. The V gene is TRBV9, the J gene TRBJ2-1; tentative D call: TRBD2 (6 bases). This CDR3 is 14 amino acids long. V lost 6 bases, J lost 5 bases, and 15 bases lay in between. Germline loops: CDR1 SGDLS, CDR2 YYNGEE. The CDR3 reads CASTPGGDDNEQFF. The CDR3 DNA follows: TGTGCCAGCACCCCCGGCGGGGACGACAATGAGCAGTTCTTC.

This clonotype was found many times. The J gene is TRBJ1-1, the V gene TRBV6-8; no definite D call. This CDR3 is 15 amino acids long. Germline values: CDR1 MNHGY, CDR2 SAAAGT. Trimming left V 7 bases short and J 0 bases short, with 15 bases between. CDR3 sequence: CASTRIAGMNTEAFF. CDR3 DNA sequence: TGTGCCAGCACCCGAATAGCGGGTATGAACACTGAAGCTTTCTTT.

As concerns this clonotype: A read error may be the cause here, since a much bigger clone is one base away. The rearrangement joins TRBV18 to TRBJ2-7; 9 bases map to TRBD1. The CDR3 contains 14 residues. Germline CDR1 KGHSH, CDR2 LQKENI. V was pared by 6 bases and J by 6 bases, with 9 bases of the junction left unmatched. The CDR3 DNA is TGTGCCAGCTCCCCAGGGACAGGGAGCTGCGAGCAGTACTTC. Translating gives CASSPGTGSCEQYF.

This clonotype has at least ten counts. In DNA form, the CDR3 reads TGTGCCAGCAGTTCGAGCGGGGTCTCCACTGAAGCTTTCTTT. Protein product: CASSSSGVSTEAFF. This sequence joins TRBV6-1 and TRBJ1-1, with unresolved D. From germline, CDR1 is MNHNS and CDR2 SASEGT. This CDR3 region has 14 residues. V was shortened by 5 bases and J by 4 bases, with 14 bases between the two germline ends.

This clonotype was detected only a few times. Since a much larger clone is just one base distant, this may be a read error. The V call is TRBV11-2, the J call TRBJ2-7, with D possibly being TRBD1 or TRBD2 (5 bases each). The CDR3 sequence is 17 residues long. Germline V CDR1 and CDR2: SGHAT, FQNNGV. With 5 bases removed from V and 1 base from J, the gap between germline ends came to 21 bases. The CDR3 nucleotides read TGTGCCAGCAGCCCCATCAACCGGGGCAGGGATTCCTACGAGCAGTACTTC. This sequence encodes CASSPINRGRDSYEQYF.

This clonotype showed up many times. The CDR3 spells CASSLRDTYNEQFF. In DNA form, the CDR3 reads TGTGCCAGCAGCTTACGGGACACCTACAATGAGCAGTTCTTC. The V gene is TRBV7-2, the J gene TRBJ2-1, with a tentative D call TRBD1 (6 bases). Germline lookup yields CDR1 SGHTA and CDR2 FQGNSA. The germline V and J ends were trimmed by 2 bases and 2 bases, with 7 bases remaining between them. CDR3 length equals 14 residues.

The table lists this clonotype with many counts. The CDR3 is CASSYLRGAAYEQYF. For the CDR3, the DNA is TGTGCCAGCAGTTACTTACGGGGAGCAGCCTACGAGCAGTACTTC. V is TRBV6-2 or TRBV6-3 and J is TRBJ2-7, with D possibly TRBD2 on 5 matching bases. CDR1 MNHEY and CDR2 SVGEGT come from the germline V gene. Deletions cut 1 base from V and 2 bases from J, with 12 bases between. The CDR3 is 15 amino acids.

This clonotype showed up many times. The chain combines TRBV29-1 with TRBJ1-3; 7 bases are shared with TRBD1. V gave up 6 bases and J gave up 7 bases; unmatched junction bases: 6. Per germline, CDR1 SQVTM and CDR2 ANQGSEA. The length of the CDR3 is 12 residues. The CDR3 region is CSVRGGRNTIYF. CDR3 DNA sequence: TGCAGCGTGCGAGGGGGCCGGAACACCATATATTTT.